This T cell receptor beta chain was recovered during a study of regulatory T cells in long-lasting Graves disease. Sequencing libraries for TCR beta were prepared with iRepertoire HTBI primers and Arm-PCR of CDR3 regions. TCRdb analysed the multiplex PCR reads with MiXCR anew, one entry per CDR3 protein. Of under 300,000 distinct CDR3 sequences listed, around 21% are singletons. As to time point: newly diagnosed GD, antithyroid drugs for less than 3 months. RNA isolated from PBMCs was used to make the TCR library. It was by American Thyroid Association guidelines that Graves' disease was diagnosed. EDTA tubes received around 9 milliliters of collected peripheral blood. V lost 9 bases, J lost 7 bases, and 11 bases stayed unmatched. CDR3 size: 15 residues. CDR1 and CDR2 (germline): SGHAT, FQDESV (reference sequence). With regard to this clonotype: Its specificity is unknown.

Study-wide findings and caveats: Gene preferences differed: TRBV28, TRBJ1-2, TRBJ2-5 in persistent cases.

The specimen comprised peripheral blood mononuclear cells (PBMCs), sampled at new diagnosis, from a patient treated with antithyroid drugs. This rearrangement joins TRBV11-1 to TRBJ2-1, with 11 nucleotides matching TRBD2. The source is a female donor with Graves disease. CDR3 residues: CASSSTSGSWNEQFF. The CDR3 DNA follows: TGTGCCAGTAGTAGTACTAGCGGGAGTTGGAATGAGCAGTTCTTC.